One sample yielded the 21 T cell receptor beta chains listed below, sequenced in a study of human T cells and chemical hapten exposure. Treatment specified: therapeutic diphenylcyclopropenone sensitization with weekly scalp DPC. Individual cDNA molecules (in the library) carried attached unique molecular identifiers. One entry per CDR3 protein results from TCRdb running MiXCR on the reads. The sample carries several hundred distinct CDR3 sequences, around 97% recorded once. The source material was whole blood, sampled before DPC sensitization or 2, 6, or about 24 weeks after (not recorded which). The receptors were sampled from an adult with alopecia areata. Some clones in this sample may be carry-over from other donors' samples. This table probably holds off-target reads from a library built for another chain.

The CDR3 nucleotides are TGTGCCAGCAGTGAATCAAGGAACTCCTACGAGCAGTACTTC. This gives the protein CASSESRNSYEQYF. The chain uses TRBV25-1 and TRBJ2-7; D is undetermined. CDR1 and CDR2 (germline): MGHDK, SYGVNS. This CDR3 is built from 14 residues. Trimming left V 1 base short and J 0 bases short, with 7 bases between.

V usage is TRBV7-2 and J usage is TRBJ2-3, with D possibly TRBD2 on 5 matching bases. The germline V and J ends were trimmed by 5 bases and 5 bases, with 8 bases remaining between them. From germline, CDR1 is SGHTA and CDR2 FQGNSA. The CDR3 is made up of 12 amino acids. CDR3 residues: CASSQTRDTQYF. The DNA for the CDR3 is TGTGCCAGCAGCCAAACTAGAGATACGCAGTATTTT.

The CDR3 nucleotides read TGCAGCGTTGAAGACGCGGGTACTGAAGCTTTCTTT. It translates to CSVEDAGTEAFF. The rearrangement links TRBV29-1 to TRBJ1-1; D call uncertain. The CDR3 is 12 residues long. Per the germline V gene, CDR1 is SQVTM and CDR2 is ANQGSEA. Trimming shortened V by 0 bases and J by 5 bases, and 7 bases separated the two germline ends.

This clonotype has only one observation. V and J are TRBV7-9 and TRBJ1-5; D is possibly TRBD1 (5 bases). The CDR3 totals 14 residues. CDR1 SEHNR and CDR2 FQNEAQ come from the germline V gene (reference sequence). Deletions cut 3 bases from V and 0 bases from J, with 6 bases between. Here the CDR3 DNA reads TGTGCCAGCAGCTTGGGGGTTAGCAATCAGCCCCAGCATTTT. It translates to CASSLGVSNQPQHF.

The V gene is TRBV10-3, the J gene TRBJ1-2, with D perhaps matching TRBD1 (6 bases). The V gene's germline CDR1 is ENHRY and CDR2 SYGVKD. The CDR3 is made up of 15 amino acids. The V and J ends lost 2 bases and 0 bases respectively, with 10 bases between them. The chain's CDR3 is CAISEMDSPNYGYTF. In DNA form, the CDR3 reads TGTGCCATCAGTGAGATGGACAGTCCTAACTATGGCTACACCTTC.

Written as DNA, the CDR3 is TGCAGTGCAGCCCCTTTAGCGGGACTCACCTACGAGCAGTACTTC. Residues: CSAAPLAGLTYEQYF. The chain couples TRBV20-1 to TRBJ2-7; 8 positions match TRBD2. The CDR3 is 15 amino acids. V lost 6 bases and J lost 2; bases outside the gene matches: 12. Germline lookup yields CDR1 DFQATT and CDR2 SNEGSKA (reference sequence).

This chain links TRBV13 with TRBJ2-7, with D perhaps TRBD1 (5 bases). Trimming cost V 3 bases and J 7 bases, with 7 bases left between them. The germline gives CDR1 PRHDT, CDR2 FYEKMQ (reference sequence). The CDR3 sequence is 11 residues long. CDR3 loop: CASSFAGEQYF. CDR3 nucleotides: TGTGCCAGCAGCTTCGCAGGGGAGCAGTACTTC.

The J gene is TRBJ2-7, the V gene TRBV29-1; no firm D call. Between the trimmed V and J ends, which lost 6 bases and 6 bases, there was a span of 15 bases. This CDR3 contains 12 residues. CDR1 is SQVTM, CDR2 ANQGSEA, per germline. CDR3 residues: CSVAGPHVEQYF. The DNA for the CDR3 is TGCAGCGTCGCCGGGCCCCACGTCGAGCAGTACTTC.

The CDR3 loop reads CASSFFTGGVSGNTIYF. The CDR3 region has the DNA TGTGCCAGCAGTTTCTTTACAGGGGGCGTCTCTGGAAACACCATATATTTT. This chain uses TRBV28 with TRBJ1-3; 9 nucleotides match TRBD1. With V trimmed by 3 bases and J by 0 bases, 6 bases remained unmatched. Germline CDR1 MDHEN, CDR2 SYDVKM. The CDR3 runs 17 residues. Based on the CDR3 plus reference TRBV28 and TRBJ1-3, the full variable domain is DVKVTQSSRYLVKRTGEKVFLECVQDMDHENMFWYRQDPGLGLRLIYFSYDVKMKEKGDIPEGYSVSREKKERFSLILESASTNQTSMYLCASSFFTGGVSGNTIYFGEGSWLTVV.

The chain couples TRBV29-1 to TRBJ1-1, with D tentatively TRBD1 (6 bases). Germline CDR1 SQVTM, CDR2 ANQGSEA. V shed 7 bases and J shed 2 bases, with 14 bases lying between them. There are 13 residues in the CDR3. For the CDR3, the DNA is TGCAGCGCTACACAGGGATCTAACACTGAAGCTTTCTTT. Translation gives CSATQGSNTEAFF.

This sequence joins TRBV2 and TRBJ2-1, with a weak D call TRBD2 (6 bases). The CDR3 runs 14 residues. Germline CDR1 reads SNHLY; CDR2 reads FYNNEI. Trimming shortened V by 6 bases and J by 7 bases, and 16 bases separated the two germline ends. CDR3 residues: CASSAGLSGNEQFF. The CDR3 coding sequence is TGTGCCAGCAGCGCGGGACTCTCCGGTAATGAGCAGTTCTTC.

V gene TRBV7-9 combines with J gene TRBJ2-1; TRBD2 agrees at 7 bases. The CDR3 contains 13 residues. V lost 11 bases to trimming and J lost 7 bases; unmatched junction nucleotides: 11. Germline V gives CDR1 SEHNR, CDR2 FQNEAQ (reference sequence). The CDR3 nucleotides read TGTGCCCTCAGCCGGGCAGCGGGAAATGAGCAGTTCTTC. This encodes CALSRAAGNEQFF.

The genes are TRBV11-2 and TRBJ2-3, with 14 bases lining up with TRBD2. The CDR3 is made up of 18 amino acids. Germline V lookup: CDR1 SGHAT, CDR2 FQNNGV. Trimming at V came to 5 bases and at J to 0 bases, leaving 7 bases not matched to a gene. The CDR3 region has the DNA TGTGCCAGCAGCCTCGGACTAGCGGGAGGTGCTAGCACAGATACGCAGTATTTT. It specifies CASSLGLAGGASTDTQYF.

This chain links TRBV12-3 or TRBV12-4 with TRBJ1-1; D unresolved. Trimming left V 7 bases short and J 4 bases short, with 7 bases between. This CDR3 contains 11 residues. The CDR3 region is CASTSFTEAFF. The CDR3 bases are TGTGCCAGCACCTCCTTCACTGAAGCTTTCTTT.

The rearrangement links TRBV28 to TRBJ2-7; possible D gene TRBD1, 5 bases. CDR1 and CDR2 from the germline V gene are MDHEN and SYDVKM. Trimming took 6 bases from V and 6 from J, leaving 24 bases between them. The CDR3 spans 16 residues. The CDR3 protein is CASSLGLGKVGTEQYF. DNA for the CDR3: TGTGCCAGCAGCTTGGGGCTCGGTAAAGTAGGTACCGAGCAGTACTTC.

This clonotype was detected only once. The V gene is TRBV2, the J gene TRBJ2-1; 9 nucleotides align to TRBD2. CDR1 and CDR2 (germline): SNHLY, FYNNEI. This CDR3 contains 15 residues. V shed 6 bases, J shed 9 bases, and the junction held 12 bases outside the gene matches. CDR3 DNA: TGTGCCAGCAGGAGAAGACTAGCGGAGAGCGGTGAGCAGTTCTTC. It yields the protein CASRRRLAESGEQFF.

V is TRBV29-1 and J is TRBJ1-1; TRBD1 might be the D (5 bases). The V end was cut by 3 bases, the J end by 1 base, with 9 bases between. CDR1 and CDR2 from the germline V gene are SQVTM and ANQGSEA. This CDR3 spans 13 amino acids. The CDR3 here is CSVEMTANTEAFF. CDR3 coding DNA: TGCAGCGTTGAGATGACAGCGAACACTGAAGCTTTCTTT. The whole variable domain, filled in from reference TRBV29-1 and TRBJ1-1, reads SAVISQKPSRDICQRGTSLTIQCQVDSQVTMMFWYRQQPGQSLTLIATANQGSEATYESGFVIDKFPISRPNLTFSTLTVSNMSPEDSSIYLCSVEMTANTEAFFGQGTRLTVV.

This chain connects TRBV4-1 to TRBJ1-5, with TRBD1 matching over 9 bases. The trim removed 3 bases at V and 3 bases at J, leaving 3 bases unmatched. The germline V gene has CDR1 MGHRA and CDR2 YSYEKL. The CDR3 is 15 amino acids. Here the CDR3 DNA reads TGCGCCAGCAGCCAGACAGGGGGGTACAATCAGCCCCAGCATTTT. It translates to CASSQTGGYNQPQHF.

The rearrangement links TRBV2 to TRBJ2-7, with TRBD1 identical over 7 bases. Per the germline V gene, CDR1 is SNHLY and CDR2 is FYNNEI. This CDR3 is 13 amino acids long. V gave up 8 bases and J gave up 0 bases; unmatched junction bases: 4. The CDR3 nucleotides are TGTGCCAGCCGACAGGGATTCTCCTACGAGCAGTACGTC. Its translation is CASRQGFSYEQYV.

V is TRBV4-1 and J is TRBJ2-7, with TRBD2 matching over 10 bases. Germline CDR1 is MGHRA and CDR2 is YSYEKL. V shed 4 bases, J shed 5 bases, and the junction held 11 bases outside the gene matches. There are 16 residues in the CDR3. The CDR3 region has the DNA TGCGCCAGCAGCCTCTTACAAGCGGGAGGGCGCGACGAGCAGTACTTC. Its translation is CASSLLQAGGRDEQYF.

CDR3 bases: TGTGCCAGCCGCGGTCAGGCTATACAGGTTGAAGCTTTCTTT. Translated, it gives CASRGQAIQVEAFF. The rearrangement joins TRBV27 to TRBJ1-1, with a possible D match to TRBD1 (5 bases). CDR3 length: 14 residues. Germline V lookup: CDR1 MNHEY, CDR2 SMNVEV (reference sequence). Trimming took off 8 bases at V and 7 bases at J, with 20 bases between the two ends.